This T cell receptor (beta chain) was captured by sequencing in a study of shared clonotypes between healthy human individuals. Turning to the study itself: Used for every donor were three CD4 naive, three CD4 memory, two CD8 naive and one CD8 memory plate.

Points from the study as a whole: Clonotypes shared by all four sorted-subset donors had higher generation probabilities than non-shared clonotypes.

Subsets obtained from CD4+ cells comprised CD45RA+ naive and CD45RA-negative memory cells. Investigators spread the genomic DNA of each subset evenly over several immunoSEQ plates. Assay: immunoSEQ multiplex PCR; the TCRdb copy retains only in-frame clones and omits some. Here the sample spans hundreds of thousands of clones, over 65% being singletons. Comments on this clone: Its antigen is unknown.

This TCR derives from a man aged 30-40 years in good health. Sequenced sample: memory CD4+ T cells sorted from blood. The subset was: CD45RA-negative fraction.

CDR3 nucleotides: TGTGCCAGCAGACCGGGACTGAAGAACACCGGGGAGCTGTTTTTT. Protein product: CASRPGLKNTGELFF. This rearrangement joins TRBV9 to TRBJ2-2; D is possibly TRBD2 (6 bases). Germline V CDR1 and CDR2: SGDLS, YYNGEE. This CDR3 is 15 amino acids long. V was shortened by 5 bases and J by 1 base, with 12 bases between the two germline ends.